A selection of T cell receptor beta chains follows, all from one sample in a study of PD-L1 blockade in urothelial cancer. Generated by immunoSEQ multiplex PCR, the TCRdb table keeps only in-frame clones and is missing some. The sample lists approximately 120,000 clones; 86% were seen once. The source material was PBMCs, sampled around atezolizumab (anti-PD-L1) treatment. These receptors were taken from a man aged 50-60 years with urothelial cancer. The CDR3 runs from the conserved cysteine through the conserved F or W. A D gene is named only where the DNA matches it firmly. Clone size is not always given. Where it is, it says once, few, many or a class for expanded clones.

d_call,j_call,clone_size,v_call,cdr3_aa,cdr3_nt
-,TRBJ1-2,-,TRBV19,CASRGGVRLGYTF,TGTGCCAGTAGGGGAGGGGTTCGGCTCGGCTACACCTTC
-,TRBJ1-1,-,TRBV14,CASSQRKRENWANTEAFF,TGTGCCAGCAGCCAAAGAAAGAGAGAGAATTGGGCGAACACTGAAGCTTTCTTT
TRBD1,TRBJ2-5,-,TRBV28,CASSAGDRVETQYF,TGTGCCAGCAGTGCGGGGGACAGGGTCGAGACCCAGTACTTC
TRBD2,TRBJ2-1,-,TRBV18,CASSAGTSGTSNEQFF,TGTGCCAGCTCAGCCGGGACTAGCGGGACTAGCAATGAGCAGTTCTTC
TRBD2,TRBJ2-5,-,TRBV4-1,CASSQRIAGATGGETQYF,TGCGCCAGCAGCCAACGGATAGCGGGAGCCACCGGGGGAGAGACCCAGTACTTC
TRBD2,TRBJ2-3,-,TRBV5-1,CASSKGGLAGGTTDTQYF,TGCGCCAGCAGCAAGGGGGGACTAGCGGGAGGGACCACAGATACGCAGTATTTT
TRBD2,TRBJ2-2,-,TRBV11-2,CASSLAGELAARELFF,TGTGCCAGCAGTTTGGCGGGAGAACTAGCCGCTCGGGAGCTGTTTTTT
-,TRBJ2-3,-,TRBV6-1,CASSQRPSSDTQYF,TGTGCCAGCAGTCAGCGACCGTCTTCAGATACGCAGTATTTT
TRBD2,TRBJ2-3,-,TRBV15,CATSRASGRTTDTQYF,TGTGCCACCAGCAGAGCTAGCGGGAGGACGACAGATACGCAGTATTTT
TRBD1,TRBJ1-5,-,TRBV27,CASSLGTGGQPQHF,TGTGCCAGCAGTTTAGGGACAGGGGGTCAGCCCCAGCATTTT
TRBD1,TRBJ2-3,-,TRBV4-1,CASSQDHRTGGIDTQYF,TGCGCCAGCAGCCAGGATCACAGGACAGGGGGCATCGATACGCAGTATTTT
-,TRBJ2-7,-,TRBV19,CASSEPGTVTYEQYF,TGTGCCAGTAGTGAACCCGGGACTGTTACCTACGAGCAGTACTTC
-,TRBJ2-1,-,TRBV5-1,CASSLEAGSSYNEQFF,TGCGCCAGCAGCTTGGAAGCGGGTAGCTCCTACAATGAGCAGTTCTTC
TRBD1,TRBJ2-6,-,TRBV28,CASSTWDRTKVSGANVLTF,TGTGCCAGCTCGACCTGGGACAGGACAAAAGTCTCTGGGGCCAACGTCCTGACTTTC
-,TRBJ1-3,-,TRBV30,CAWSPSSGNTIYF,TGTGCCTGGAGTCCGAGCTCTGGAAACACCATATATTTT
TRBD1,TRBJ2-6,once,TRBV27,CASSRKPGQGAGANVLTF,TGTGCCAGCAGCCGAAAACCTGGACAGGGGGCTGGGGCCAACGTCCTGACTTTC
-,TRBJ1-1,once,TRBV5-4,CASSLQGSRNTEAFF,TGTGCCAGCAGCTTGCAGGGGTCGAGGAACACTGAAGCTTTCTTT
-,TRBJ1-1,-,TRBV27,CASSLSGIGVVAAFF,TGTGCCAGCAGTTTATCGGGCATTGGTGTGGTGGCAGCTTTCTTT
TRBD1,TRBJ1-1,-,TRBV19,CASRDRGITEAFF,TGTGCCAGCCGAGACAGGGGGATCACTGAAGCTTTCTTT
TRBD2,TRBJ2-5,-,TRBV9,CASSPSREEGWGTQYF,TGTGCCAGCAGCCCGTCCCGGGAGGAGGGTTGGGGGACCCAGTACTTC
-,TRBJ2-5,-,TRBV4-1,CASSQVIGAPGTQYF,TGCGCCAGCAGCCAAGTGATTGGGGCCCCGGGGACCCAGTACTTC
-,TRBJ1-6,few,TRBV6-5,CASSYARSSPLHF,TGTGCCAGCAGTTACGCCAGATCTTCACCCCTCCACTTT
TRBD1,TRBJ1-2,-,TRBV7-2,CASSLDRARNYGYTF,TGTGCCAGCAGCCTTGACAGGGCGCGTAACTATGGCTACACCTTC
-,TRBJ1-4,-,TRBV10-3,CASTSGGTNEKLFF,TGTGCCTCGACCTCGGGGGGAACTAATGAAAAACTGTTTTTT
TRBD2,TRBJ2-5,-,TRBV5-6,CASSYRTSGRALQETQYF,TGTGCCAGCAGCTACCGGACTAGCGGGAGGGCCCTCCAAGAGACCCAGTACTTC
TRBD1,TRBJ1-4,-,TRBV5-1,CASSPGQYNEKLFF,TGCGCCAGCAGCCCGGGACAGTATAATGAAAAACTGTTTTTT
-,TRBJ1-4,-,TRBV6-1,CASSAHYATNEKLFF,TGTGCCAGCAGTGCCCACTACGCAACTAATGAAAAACTGTTTTTT
-,TRBJ2-2,-,TRBV7-8,CASSSGSLNTGELFF,TGTGCCAGCAGCTCTGGTAGCTTGAACACCGGGGAGCTGTTTTTT
-,TRBJ1-4,-,TRBV2,CASSESIGGIGEKLFF,TGTGCCAGCAGTGAATCTATCGGGGGGATCGGCGAAAAACTGTTTTTT
-,TRBJ1-3,-,TRBV5-4,CASSSNGISSGNTIYF,TGTGCCAGCAGCTCAAACGGGATCTCATCTGGAAACACCATATATTTT
TRBD1,TRBJ2-7,-,TRBV18,CASSPPGQAIVGQYF,TGTGCCAGCTCACCACCGGGACAGGCCATCGTCGGGCAGTACTTC
TRBD1,TRBJ1-6,-,TRBV11-2,CASSLRTGRNSPLHF,TGTGCCAGCAGCTTAAGGACAGGGCGAAATTCACCCCTCCACTTT
-,TRBJ2-1,-,TRBV2,CASSAGWMRGEQFF,TGTGCCAGCTCTGCGGGATGGATGAGAGGTGAGCAGTTCTTC
-,TRBJ1-2,once,TRBV5-1,CASSPQGGNYGYTF,TGCGCCAGCAGCCCACAGGGCGGTAACTATGGCTACACCTTC
-,TRBJ1-1,once,TRBV6-1,CASSEPFRQVNTEAFF,TGTGCCAGCAGTGAACCTTTCCGGCAGGTGAACACTGAAGCTTTCTTT
-,TRBJ2-7,-,TRBV4-1,CASSRDSYEQYF,TGCGCCAGCAGTCGGGACTCCTACGAGCAGTACTTC
-,TRBJ1-2,-,TRBV7-8,CASSLPGTPNYGYTF,TGTGCCAGCAGCTTGCCCGGGACACCTAACTATGGCTACACCTTC
-,TRBJ1-2,few,TRBV28,CASSLLVPKNYGYTF,TGTGCCAGCAGTTTATTGGTCCCTAAGAACTATGGCTACACCTTC
TRBD1,TRBJ1-3,-,TRBV28,CASTSQGARGNTIYF,TGTGCCAGCACGTCACAGGGGGCAAGGGGAAACACCATATATTTT
-,TRBJ2-1,few,TRBV28,CASSPGGSSSYNEQFF,TGTGCCAGCAGCCCGGGCGGGTCGAGCTCCTACAATGAGCAGTTCTTC
-,TRBJ1-2,few,TRBV2,CASSEAAINYGYTF,TGTGCCAGCAGTGAGGCGGCAATCAACTATGGCTACACCTTC
-,TRBJ1-2,-,TRBV25-1,CASISGAYGYTF,TGTGCCAGCATTTCGGGAGCCTATGGCTACACCTTC